This entry lists 13 T cell receptor beta chains sequenced from one sample in a study of blood T cells in healthy people across ages. With a J-beta primer mix and a sample-barcoded 5' primer, a second PCR ran about 7 to 12 cycles. TCRdb redid the calling of the 5' RACE reads with MiXCR, one entry per CDR3 protein. The table has 850,000 to 1,100,000 distinct CDR3 sequences, roughly two fifths seen once. The sample comprised blood. All receptors come from a man between 18 and 35 years old in good health.

This chain uses TRBV18 with TRBJ2-1; 12 nucleotides line up with TRBD2. Per germline, CDR1 KGHSH and CDR2 LQKENI. V gave up 3 bases and J gave up 6 bases; unmatched junction bases: 9. The CDR3 is made up of 17 amino acids. This CDR3 is CASSPRLAGDSANEQFF. In DNA form, the CDR3 reads TGTGCCAGCTCACCCAGACTAGCGGGAGATTCTGCCAATGAGCAGTTCTTC.

The chain is built from TRBV20-1 and TRBJ2-1; possibly TRBD2 for D (5 bases). V was clipped by 0 bases and J by 0 bases, with 15 bases between them. CDR1 is DFQATT and CDR2 is SNEGSKA in the germline V gene (reference sequence). This CDR3 has 17 residues. The CDR3 reads CSARDPGLGSSYNEQFF. The CDR3 DNA reads TGCAGTGCTAGAGATCCCGGGCTAGGGAGCTCCTACAATGAGCAGTTCTTC.

This clonotype was seen only a few times. V and J are TRBV29-1 and TRBJ2-1; TRBD1 or TRBD2 may be the D gene (5 bases each). V was cut by 4 bases and J by 6 bases, with 16 bases left in between. CDR1 is SQVTM and CDR2 is ANQGSEA in the germline V gene. The CDR3 runs to 14 residues. Here the CDR3 DNA reads TGCAGCGTTGTGCCAGGGAGTGTTGGCAATGAGCAGTTCTTC. Its protein product is CSVVPGSVGNEQFF.

J is TRBJ2-7 and V is TRBV20-1; the D gene is possibly TRBD1 (6 bases). The J call is uncertain, as TRBJ2-5 better fits the DNA end. This CDR3 comprises 14 residues. Germline CDR1 is DFQATT and CDR2 is SNEGSKA (reference sequence). CDR3 bases: TGCAGTGCCCCGACAGGAAGGGGAGAAGAGACCCAGTACTTC. Amino acid sequence: CSAPTGRGEETQYF.

This clonotype was seen a few times. The chain links TRBV9 to TRBJ2-1; 9 bases align to TRBD1. There are 13 residues in the CDR3. From germline, CDR1 is SGDLS and CDR2 YYNGEE. The J segment lost 7 bases and the V segment lost 6 bases, leaving 5 bases of the junction unmatched. The CDR3 here is CASMGTGRNEQFF. CDR3 coding DNA: TGTGCCAGCATGGGGACAGGGAGAAATGAGCAGTTCTTC.

This clonotype was observed a few times. The V and J genes are TRBV6-5 and TRBJ1-1, with D tentatively TRBD1 (5 bases). The CDR3 loop spans 16 amino acids. Looked up from germline, CDR1 is MNHEY and CDR2 is SVGAGI. Trimming removed 6 bases at V and 0 bases at J, with 17 bases between. The DNA of the CDR3 is TGTGCCAGCAGACCCTACGACAGCCCGATGAACACTGAAGCTTTCTTT. Its translation: CASRPYDSPMNTEAFF.

This clonotype was found a few times. The V gene is TRBV5-1, the J gene TRBJ2-3, with D perhaps matching TRBD1 or TRBD2 (5 bases each). This CDR3 contains 16 residues. Trimming shortened V by 0 bases and J by 3 bases, and 14 bases separated the two germline ends. Germline CDR1 SGHRS, CDR2 YFSETQ. CDR3 loop: CASSLGDRASTDTQYF. Here the CDR3 DNA reads TGCGCCAGCAGCTTGGGGGACCGGGCTTCGACAGATACGCAGTATTTT. Combining the CDR3 with reference TRBV5-1 and TRBJ2-3 gives the whole variable domain KAGVTQTPRYLIKTRGQQVTLSCSPISGHRSVSWYQQTPGQGLQFLFEYFSETQRNKGNFPGRFSGRQFSNSRSEMNVSTLELGDSALYLCASSLGDRASTDTQYFGPGTRLTVL.

This clonotype was counted a few times. This chain joins TRBV20-1 and TRBJ2-3; 7 bases are shared with TRBD2. The germline CDR1 and CDR2 sequences are DFQATT and SNEGSKA (reference sequence). J was trimmed by 0 bases and V by 3 bases; bases with no gene match: 12. The CDR3 totals 17 residues. The CDR3 loop reads CSASGGLSSTSTDTQYF. DNA for the CDR3: TGCAGTGCTAGCGGGGGACTATCTTCCACTAGCACAGATACGCAGTATTTT.

A few counts support this clonotype. The CDR3 sequence: CASSPTGGGQETQYF. In DNA form, the CDR3 reads TGTGCCAGCAGCCCAACCGGAGGAGGACAAGAGACCCAGTACTTC. V and J are TRBV6-5 and TRBJ2-5; D might be TRBD2 (5 bases). CDR1 and CDR2 from the germline V gene are MNHEY and SVGAGI. V dropped 6 bases and J dropped 2 bases, with 16 bases sitting between them. CDR3 length: 15 amino acids.

The gene calls are TRBV20-1 and TRBJ1-1, with D unclear. With 6 bases removed from V and 3 bases from J, the gap between germline ends came to 11 bases. Germline V gives CDR1 DFQATT, CDR2 SNEGSKA (reference sequence). The CDR3 length is 12 residues. The CDR3 coding sequence is TGCAGTGCCACCCTTTCCGACACTGAAGCTTTCTTT. Protein product: CSATLSDTEAFF.

This clonotype has a count of ten or more. J is TRBJ2-1 and V is TRBV5-1; D gene uncertain. Per germline, CDR1 SGHRS and CDR2 YFSETQ. The CDR3 has 15 amino acids. Trimming removed 0 bases at V and 4 bases at J, with 11 bases between. The CDR3 region has the DNA TGCGCCAGCAGCTTGGCGAAGGGTGGTTACAATGAGCAGTTCTTC. Its protein product is CASSLAKGGYNEQFF.

The chain combines TRBV27 with TRBJ1-1; D remains ambiguous. Between the trimmed V and J ends, which lost 0 bases and 3 bases, there was a span of 11 bases. Per germline, CDR1 MNHEY and CDR2 SMNVEV (reference sequence). This CDR3 spans 15 amino acids. The CDR3 region has the DNA TGTGCCAGCAGTTTATCGGGCAGACGATACACTGAAGCTTTCTTT. As protein: CASSLSGRRYTEAFF.

This clonotype was detected only a few times. The chain has TRBV5-1 and TRBJ2-7, with D possibly matching TRBD2 (5 bases). Deletions cut 2 bases from V and 4 bases from J, with 16 bases between. Germline CDR1 and CDR2: SGHRS and YFSETQ. The CDR3 consists of 15 residues. CDR3 residues: CASSFGRTRPYEQYF. For the CDR3, the DNA is TGCGCCAGCAGCTTTGGCCGAACTAGACCGTACGAGCAGTACTTC.